This TCR beta chain was captured by sequencing in a study of tumor and adjacent non-tumor tissue in lung cancer (dated by TCRdb to the late 2010s). About the study as a whole: Of the cohort, some 12 patients had adenocarcinoma, 2 had squamous cell carcinoma and 1 had small cell lung cancer. The roughly 15 enrolled patients, of whom 10 were men and 5 were women, were aged about 31 to 85 years and were diagnosed with TNM stage I to III disease. Using bulk TCRbeta repertoires from under 17 lung cancer patients, the study set lung tumor tissue side by side with matched distant non-tumor lung tissue. For each patient, one tumor sample and one normal lung sample were taken, giving approximately 30 paired specimens that underwent TCRbeta CDR3 sequencing. Sequencing produced approximately 130 million productive TCRbeta reads in total, an average of approximately 4.5 million reads per sample. What the research found in general, with its limitations: Significantly higher TCR diversity (inverse Simpson) was observed in tumor tissue than in normal lung tissue (around 450 vs 150, P = 0.0075, Mann-Whitney U test). Neither the sequencing platform nor unique molecular identifiers are named or mentioned anywhere in the methods. Only approximately 14 patients were included in the cohort, and the need for larger samples and more detailed clinical data was noted by the authors. Peripheral blood was not sequenced, so blood TCRbeta repertoires in these lung cancer patients were not examined. A significantly larger cumulative share of the repertoire was made up by the top 100 clones in normal lung than in tumor tissue. TCR diversity was significantly higher in younger patients, and higher tumor TCR diversity was associated with shorter overall and disease-free survival.

RNA was extracted from bulk unsorted tissue and checked for quality with a NanoDrop ND-1000 and an Agilent 2100. Newly diagnosed lung cancer patients without prior chemotherapy who had been admitted for thoracic surgery in China between August and November 2014 were enrolled as donors. Patients who had received previous radiotherapy or chemotherapy, or who had another concurrent cancer, were excluded from the study. Pieces of surgical tissue measuring about 1-2 cm3 were kept in RNAlater solution and stored at -80 degrees C until use. The library came from multiplex PCR. TCRdb shows the sequencer as Illumina HiSeq 2500. Following protocols modified from ARM-PCR, the researchers constructed TCRbeta libraries through three rounds of nested PCR with primers (Table S4). Before sequencing, PCR products in the 200-500 bp range were cut out of the gel and cleaned up using the QIAquick gel extraction kit. As for the original processing: Trimmomatic was used to clean the reads, FLASH merged the cleaned reads into complete CDR3 sequences, and MiTCR assigned the sequences to V(D)J germline segments. VDJtools was used to compute clonal diversity as the inverse Simpson's index. Productive reads were defined as in-frame sequences without a premature stop codon. The public sequencing data were trimmed at Q25 with fastp and processed into clonotypes with MiXCR by TCRdb, which kept only in-frame beta chains. Merged by CDR3 protein, the rows form single entries marked with the most common genes and DNA. These V and J calls rely on TCRdb rather than the paper's analysis. Here the sample has roughly 81,000 distinct CDR3 sequences; roughly three fifths occur a single time. The ten largest clonotypes hold around 15% of the sample.

Trimming removed 0 bases from V and 7 bases from J, leaving 18 bases between the germline ends. The germline V gene provides CDR1 MGHRA and CDR2 YSYEKL. The CDR3 goes from the cysteine to the phenylalanine over 16 residues. CDR3 DNA only is kept here, 48 bases in frame from base 1. For this clonotype: Its recognized antigen is unknown. A much larger clone lies a single base off, so this may be a read error.

Sequencing was carried out using lung tumor tissue. The sequence derives from a man aged 65-85 years with non-small cell lung cancer. The chain is encoded by TRBV4-1 joined to TRBJ1-1; the D gene lacks a confident call. CDR3 reads: CASSQDNRLIRGEAFF. The DNA sequence is as follows: TGCGCCAGCAGCCAAGATAATAGATTGATCCGGGGTGAAGCTTTCTTT.